This T cell receptor (beta chain) was obtained from a study of T cells after yellow fever vaccination. Whole-study findings and limits: Secondary responses were weaker yet peaked faster, day 5 versus 15. The appearance of a small share of clonotypes in both CD4 and CD8 compartments was observed.

Universal primer sites and UMIs were introduced during 5'RACE template-switching synthesis of TCR cDNA. Each CDR3 protein is one row after TCRdb ran MiXCR on the 5' RACE reads. The sample has about 630,000 distinct CDR3 sequences; roughly an eighth are singletons. With regard to this clonotype: The antigen remains unidentified. Mismatch with germline at one junction end may stem from a read error.

Germline CDR1 reads LNHNV; CDR2 reads YYDKDF (reference sequence). The CDR3 length is 9 residues. The sequence derives from a man aged 25-40 years who received the YFV17D yellow fever vaccine. The sequenced sample was PBMCs, obtained on the day of the yellow fever booster vaccination. The genes are TRBV15 and TRBJ1-6; D not certain. For the CDR3, the DNA is TGTGCCACCAGCAGAGACCGGTGGTTT. It yields the protein CATSRDRWF.